The T cell receptor beta chain under discussion was sequenced for a study of T-cell reconstitution after alpha-beta-depleted transplantation in children. Remarks on this clonotype: A much larger clone differs from this one at a single base, so this may be a read error.

CDR3 length: 14 residues. The germline V gene has CDR1 LGHDT and CDR2 YNNKEL (reference sequence). The authors prepared the TCRbeta library with unique molecular identifiers. TCRdb independently ran MiXCR on the PCR reads; one entry per CDR3 protein. The table has roughly 200,000 distinct CDR3 sequences, approximately 15% seen once. The source material was PBMCs from the stem cell graft donor, sampled from the stem cell graft. The genes are TRBV3-1 and TRBJ1-1; D is possibly TRBD1 (5 bases). The clonotype comes from a human donor who donated a stem cell graft to a child with acute lymphoblastic leukemia. In DNA, the CDR3 is TGTGCCGGCAGCCTAGTCGACAGAAACACTGAAGCTTTCTTT. This encodes CAGSLVDRNTEAFF.